Given below is one T cell receptor (beta chain) in context. The antigen is undetermined. The CDR3 runs to 13 residues. The V and J ends lost 5 bases and 4 bases respectively, with 11 bases between them. Germline CDR1 reads SGHVS; CDR2 reads FQNEAQ. The record originates from a study of OX40 agonist ivuxolimab in advanced cancers. As for the study in general: The patients received ivuxolimab by intravenous route every 2 weeks at 0.01 to 10 mg/kg. Patients with hepatocellular carcinoma, melanoma, renal cell or head and neck cancer made up the dose-escalation patients.

Measured with immunoSEQ multiplex PCR; TCRdb has only the in-frame clones, and not every one. Among tens of thousands of clones listed, 70% to 90% were seen once. Study findings and constraints: Mean expanded clone counts were higher in CD8+ than CD4+ T cells. At 0.1 to 3.0 mg/kg, CD4+ and CD8+ blood T cells expanded clonally by week 6.

This chain connects TRBV7-8 to TRBJ2-5; no firm D call. The receptor was isolated from an adult with an advanced solid tumor such as melanoma, head and neck, liver or kidney cancer. The material sequenced was CD4+ or CD8+ T cells sorted from blood, taken in a trial of the OX40 agonist ivuxolimab. The CDR3 region has the DNA TGTGCCAGCAGCCACCCGACCGCAGAGACCCAGTACTTC. This sequence encodes CASSHPTAETQYF.